This TCR beta chain is from a study of T cells after yellow fever vaccination. Overall study findings and caveats: Abundant bulk-population clonotypes could contaminate the FACS-sorted repertoires.

TCRdb independently ran MiXCR on the 5' RACE reads; one entry per CDR3 protein. The table shows hundreds of thousands of distinct CDR3 sequences, with roughly 12% occurring only once. A few counts support this clonotype. The antigen remains undetermined. Germline values: CDR1 SGHTA, CDR2 FQGNSA. This CDR3 comprises 15 residues. With 5 bases removed from V and 2 bases from J, the gap between germline ends came to 10 bases. The sequenced sample was PBMCs, obtained on the day of the yellow fever booster vaccination. The TCR originated in a young man who received the YFV17D yellow fever vaccine. The chain carries TRBV7-2 and TRBJ2-6, with D unclear. Here the CDR3 DNA reads TGTGCCAGCAGCCCATTAGCACCTGGGGCCAACGTCCTGACTTTC. Encoded protein: CASSPLAPGANVLTF.